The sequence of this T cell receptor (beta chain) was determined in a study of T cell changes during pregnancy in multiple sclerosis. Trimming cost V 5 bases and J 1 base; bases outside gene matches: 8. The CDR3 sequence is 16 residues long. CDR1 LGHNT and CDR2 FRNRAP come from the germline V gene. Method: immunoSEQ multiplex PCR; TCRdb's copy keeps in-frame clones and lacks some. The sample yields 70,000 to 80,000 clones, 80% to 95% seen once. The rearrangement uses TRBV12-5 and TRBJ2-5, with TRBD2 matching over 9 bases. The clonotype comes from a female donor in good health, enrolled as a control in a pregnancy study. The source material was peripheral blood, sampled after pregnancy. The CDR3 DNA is TGTGCTAGTGGTCCTGGTAGCGGGGGTCCCCAAGAGACCCAGTACTTC. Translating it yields CASGPGSGGPQETQYF. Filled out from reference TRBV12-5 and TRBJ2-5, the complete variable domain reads DARVTQTPRHKVTEMGQEVTMRCQPILGHNTVFWYRQTMMQGLELLAYFRNRAPLDDSGMPKDRFSAEMPDATLATLKIQPSEPRDSAVYFCASGPGSGGPQETQYFGPGTRLLVL.